These T cell receptor beta chains were read from a single sample in a study of blood T cell repertoires in COVID-19. Clones were sequenced by immunoSEQ multiplex PCR, and TCRdb holds only the in-frame ones, with some missing. The sample holds approximately 81,000 clones, roughly four fifths seen once. The sample taken for sequencing was peripheral blood. The receptors stem from a human donor in a cohort sampled during active COVID-19. Each CDR3 is given with its conserved first and last residue. D genes are given only for firm matches. For some rows the clone size is stated as once, few or many, or as a class when expanded; others skip it.

V,J,D,size,DNA,CDR3
TRBV3-1/TRBV3-2,TRBJ1-2,-,-,TGTGCCAGCAGCAAAGGCAGAGGCTCTAACTATGGCTACACCTTC,CASSKGRGSNYGYTF
TRBV29-1,TRBJ2-4,TRBD1,-,TGCAGCGTGGGGGACAGGAAAAAAAACATTCAGTACTTC,CSVGDRKKNIQYF
TRBV7-3,TRBJ2-3,-,once,TGTGCCAGCAGCCCGAACAGGGAGGATACGCAGTATTTT,CASSPNREDTQYF
TRBV19,TRBJ1-1,-,-,TGTGCCAGTAGGGACTCAGGTTACACTGAAGCTTTCTTT,CASRDSGYTEAFF
TRBV5-6,TRBJ2-7,-,-,TGTGCCAGCAGCCCCGAGGGTCTAGTGCGCGAGCAGTACTTC,CASSPEGLVREQYF
TRBV9,TRBJ2-1,-,-,TGTGCCAGCAGCGCCTTCGCGGGGTCGATGAATGAGCAGTTCTTC,CASSAFAGSMNEQFF
TRBV12-5,TRBJ2-3,-,-,TGTGCTAGTGGTCCGGGTGGCACAGATACGCAGTATTTT,CASGPGGTDTQYF
TRBV20-1,TRBJ1-2,-,-,TGCAGCGGAGGGGGGGATTATGGCTACACCTTC,CSGGGDYGYTF
TRBV18,TRBJ2-7,TRBD1,few,TGTGCCAGCTCACTCGGACAGGGGACGGCCCCGCAGTACTTC,CASSLGQGTAPQYF
TRBV5-1,TRBJ2-1,TRBD2,once,TGCGCCAGCAGTTCATCTAGCGGGGGGGCCTCACATGAGCAGTTCTTC,CASSSSSGGASHEQFF
TRBV5-1,TRBJ1-2,-,-,TGCGCCAGCAGCTTGGCCAACAGTGGAGGCTACACCTTC,CASSLANSGGYTF
TRBV30,TRBJ1-1,-,-,TGTGCCTGGATCGGCGGCATCTTGGGAGGGATGAACACTGAAGCTTTCTTT,CAWIGGILGGMNTEAFF